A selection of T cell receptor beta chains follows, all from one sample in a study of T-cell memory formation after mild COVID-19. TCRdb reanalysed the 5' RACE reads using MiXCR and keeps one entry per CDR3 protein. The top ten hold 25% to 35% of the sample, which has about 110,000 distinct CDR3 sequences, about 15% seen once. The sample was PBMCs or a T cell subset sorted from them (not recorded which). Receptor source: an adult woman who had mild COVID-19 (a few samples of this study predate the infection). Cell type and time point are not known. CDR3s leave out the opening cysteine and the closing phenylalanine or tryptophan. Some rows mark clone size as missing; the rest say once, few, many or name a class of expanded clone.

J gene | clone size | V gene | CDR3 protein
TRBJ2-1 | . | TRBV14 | ASSQLGLDIYNEQF
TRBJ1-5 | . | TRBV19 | ASTQTPGSNQPQH
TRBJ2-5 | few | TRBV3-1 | ASGGLAQETQY
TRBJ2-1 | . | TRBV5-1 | ASRSGTDYNEQF
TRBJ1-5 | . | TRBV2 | ASSDLGAYNQPQH
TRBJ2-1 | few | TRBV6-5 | ASSYSAFGNEQF
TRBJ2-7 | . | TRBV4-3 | ASSPGGGSYEQY
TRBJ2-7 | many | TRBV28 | ASSLPSLRARDYEQY
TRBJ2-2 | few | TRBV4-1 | ASSLRGLAGTSGRGNTGELF
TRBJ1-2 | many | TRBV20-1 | SARDLGRAYGYT
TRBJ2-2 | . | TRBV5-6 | ASSLARYTGELF
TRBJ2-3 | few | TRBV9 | ASSGGSDTQY
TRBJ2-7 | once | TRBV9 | ASSVLGDSIYEQY
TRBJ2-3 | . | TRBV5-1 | ASSLVPSDSLITDTQY
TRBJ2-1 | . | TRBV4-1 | ASSLIPERGHRDEQF
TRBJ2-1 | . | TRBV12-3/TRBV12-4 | ASTGSLDEQF
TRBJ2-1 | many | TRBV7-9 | ASSWDPSGGESNEQF
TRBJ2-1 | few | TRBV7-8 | ASSSGTSHLF
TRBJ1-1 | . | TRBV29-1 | SVVQDQAF